These 23 T cell receptor beta chains were sequenced from one sample in a study of T cell repertoires in cytomegalovirus infection. TCRdb re-analysed the reads in MiXCR, keeping a single row per CDR3 protein. The table lists around 280,000 distinct CDR3 sequences, 12% to 15% of them singletons. Sequencing was carried out using PBMCs. All receptors derive from a human donor in good health (CMV status not recorded). Some clones in this sample may be carry-over from other donors' samples.

Ten or more counts support this clonotype. The gene calls are TRBV14 and TRBJ2-7; D not certain. The CDR3 has 14 amino acids. CDR1 and CDR2 (germline): SGHDN, FVKESK. Trimming took 2 bases from V and 5 from J, leaving 13 bases between them. The CDR3 coding sequence is TGTGCCAGCAGCCAATCCTTCGGATTCCACGAGCAGTACTTC. As protein: CASSQSFGFHEQYF.

This clonotype was seen only a few times. This chain links TRBV4-1 with TRBJ1-1, with TRBD1 as a possible D gene (5 bases). The CDR3 runs to 15 residues. Germline V gives CDR1 MGHRA, CDR2 YSYEKL. The V end was cut by 2 bases, the J end by 4 bases, with 14 bases between. CDR3 sequence reads: CASSQRGEGVTEAFF. The CDR3 DNA follows: TGCGCCAGCAGCCAACGGGGGGAAGGGGTCACTGAAGCTTTCTTT.

This clonotype was picked up a small number of times. The J gene is TRBJ1-1, the V gene TRBV29-1, with D hard to call. Germline V CDR1 and CDR2: SQVTM, ANQGSEA. Trimming left V 0 bases short and J 5 bases short, with 7 bases between. CDR3 length: 12 residues. The CDR3 reads CSVEEVITEAFF. The CDR3 nucleotides read TGCAGCGTTGAAGAGGTGATAACTGAAGCTTTCTTT. The entire variable domain, with the rest obtained from reference TRBV29-1 and TRBJ1-1, is as follows: SAVISQKPSRDICQRGTSLTIQCQVDSQVTMMFWYRQQPGQSLTLIATANQGSEATYESGFVIDKFPISRPNLTFSTLTVSNMSPEDSSIYLCSVEEVITEAFFGQGTRLTVV.

This clonotype has a handful of counts. V is TRBV6-2 or TRBV6-3 and J is TRBJ1-5; TRBD1 aligns across 8 bases. The CDR3 loop spans 14 amino acids. Trimming at V came to 4 bases and at J to 9 bases, leaving 8 bases not matched to a gene. Germline V lookup: CDR1 MNHEY, CDR2 SVGEGT. Written as DNA, the CDR3 is TGTGCCAGCAGTTCCTGGGACAGGAGAAGGCCCCAGCATTTT. Protein product: CASSSWDRRRPQHF.

Ten or more counts support this clonotype. The chain carries TRBV7-2 and TRBJ2-7; no clear D gene. CDR3 length: 17 amino acids. The V end was cut by 3 bases, the J end by 0 bases, with 18 bases between. Germline values: CDR1 SGHTA, CDR2 FQGNSA. The CDR3 DNA is TGTGCCAGCAGCTTCCGCCTACCAAAACCTGTCTCCTACGAGCAGTACTTC. This gives the protein CASSFRLPKPVSYEQYF.

This clonotype was counted at least ten times. The chain recombines TRBV5-4 with TRBJ1-1; TRBD1 might be the D (5 bases). CDR1 is SGHNT and CDR2 is YYREEE in the germline V gene (reference sequence). The CDR3 extends over 16 amino acids. With 4 bases removed from V and 1 base from J, the gap between germline ends came to 17 bases. CDR3 in DNA: TGTGCCAGCAGCCCCCCTCCGACGGGGCGGAACACTGAAGCTTTCTTT. Its protein product is CASSPPPTGRNTEAFF.

This chain joins TRBV12-3 or TRBV12-4 and TRBJ2-7; 7 positions match TRBD1. The CDR3 consists of 16 residues. The V segment lost 2 bases and the J segment 4 bases; nucleotides outside the gene matches: 11. This CDR3 is CASSLSLYHRGYEQYF. As DNA, the CDR3 is TGTGCCAGCAGTTTAAGTTTGTACCACAGGGGATACGAGCAGTACTTC.

This clonotype was found a few times. V usage is TRBV9 and J usage is TRBJ1-2; tentative D call: TRBD1 (5 bases). The CDR3 runs to 13 residues. Germline V CDR1 and CDR2: SGDLS, YYNGEE. The V and J ends lost 0 bases and 7 bases respectively, with 10 bases between them. The CDR3 bases are TGTGCCAGCAGCGTAGAGGGGAATTCTGGCTACACCTTC. Amino acid sequence: CASSVEGNSGYTF.

V and J are TRBV9 and TRBJ1-3; no clear D. CDR1 and CDR2 from the germline V gene are SGDLS and YYNGEE. The CDR3 loop spans 14 amino acids. V shed 2 bases and J shed 1 base, with 7 bases lying between them. The CDR3 DNA is TGTGCCAGCAGCGTCCGAGTTTCTGGAAACACCATATATTTT. Protein product: CASSVRVSGNTIYF.

This clonotype has more than one count but fewer than ten. The genes are TRBV5-1 and TRBJ1-3; 8 positions match TRBD1. Unmatched junction bases numbered 6, after V lost 3 bases and J lost 4 bases. In germline, CDR1 is SGHRS, CDR2 YFSETQ. The CDR3 is made up of 15 amino acids. The CDR3 reads CASSSWDRFGNTIYF. CDR3 nucleotides: TGCGCCAGCAGCTCCTGGGACAGGTTCGGAAACACCATATATTTT.

Ten or more counts support this clonotype. This chain connects TRBV20-1 to TRBJ1-1; TRBD1 might be the D (6 bases). There are 14 residues in the CDR3. CDR1 DFQATT and CDR2 SNEGSKA come from the germline V gene (reference sequence). The V end was cut by 0 bases, the J end by 3 bases, with 11 bases between. The CDR3 protein is CSARDGTRDTEAFF. The CDR3, as DNA: TGCAGTGCTAGAGACGGGACACGCGACACTGAAGCTTTCTTT.

This clonotype was picked up many times. This chain connects TRBV7-9 to TRBJ2-1; the match to TRBD2 covers 12 bases. This CDR3 is built from 15 residues. Germline V gene lookup returns CDR1 SEHNR and CDR2 FQNEAQ (reference sequence). J gave up 9 bases and V 4 bases, and 7 bases lay outside the gene matches. The CDR3 DNA is TGTGCCAGCAGCTACCGACTAGCGGGAGCAGTTGAGCAGTTCTTC. This codes for CASSYRLAGAVEQFF.

V gene TRBV28 combines with J gene TRBJ1-2; TRBD1 agrees at 7 bases. The CDR3 consists of 15 residues. Germline V gene sequence: CDR1 MDHEN, CDR2 SYDVKM. After removal of 6 bases from V and 4 bases from J, the junction contained 11 bases not matched to a gene. CDR3 sequence (DNA): TGTGCCAGCAGCCCCGGGACAGCTGGAGGCTATGGCTACACCTTC. This encodes CASSPGTAGGYGYTF.

This clonotype was seen at least ten times. The chain is built from TRBV7-9 and TRBJ2-1, with 7 bases lining up with TRBD2. Germline V lookup: CDR1 SEHNR, CDR2 FQNEAQ (reference sequence). The CDR3 contains 15 residues. V gave up 4 bases and J gave up 7 bases; unmatched junction bases: 10. CDR3 protein: CASSSDSGWGNEQFF. The CDR3 nucleotides read TGTGCCAGCAGCTCTGATAGCGGGTGGGGGAATGAGCAGTTCTTC.

J is TRBJ2-7 and V is TRBV20-1; D is perhaps TRBD1 (5 bases). With 4 bases removed from V and 7 bases from J, the gap between germline ends came to 20 bases. Germline assignment: CDR1 DFQATT and CDR2 SNEGSKA (reference sequence). The CDR3 runs to 14 residues. The CDR3 here is CSAIPTQPGREQYF. In DNA, the CDR3 is TGCAGTGCTATCCCGACCCAGCCAGGGCGTGAGCAGTACTTC.

Only a few counts were recorded for this clonotype. The gene calls are TRBV10-1 and TRBJ2-3; no reliable D call. The CDR3 contains 15 residues. Trimming removed 4 bases from V and 1 base from J, with 12 bases in between. Germline-derived CDR1 and CDR2 are WNHNN and SYGVQD (reference sequence). The CDR3 sequence: CASSVSSGGTDTQYF. For the CDR3, the DNA is TGCGCCAGCAGTGTGTCAAGTGGGGGCACAGATACGCAGTATTTT.

Written as DNA, the CDR3 is TGTGCCAGCAGTTCCGCCGTGATAGCGAACTACGAGCAGTACTTC. Amino acid sequence: CASSSAVIANYEQYF. This rearrangement joins TRBV28 to TRBJ2-7; D is perhaps TRBD2 (5 bases). The length of the CDR3 is 15 residues. V lost 4 bases and J 3 bases, leaving 16 bases between the germline ends. Per germline, CDR1 MDHEN and CDR2 SYDVKM.

This clonotype was observed at least ten times. The V and J genes are TRBV5-6 and TRBJ1-4; tentative D call: TRBD1 (5 bases). V was clipped by 0 bases and J by 7 bases, with 13 bases between them. Germline CDR1 reads SGHDT; CDR2 reads YYEEEE. There are 15 residues in the CDR3. DNA of the CDR3: TGTGCCAGCAGCTTGGACCCGGGGCGAGGTGAAAAACTGTTTTTT. Translated, it gives CASSLDPGRGEKLFF.

This clonotype was observed at least ten times. V usage is TRBV7-2 and J usage is TRBJ2-7; D remains unclear. This CDR3 has 17 residues. The V end lost 5 bases, the J end lost 1 base, and 21 bases lay between the germline ends. Germline V gene data show CDR1 as SGHTA and CDR2 as FQGNSA. The CDR3 is CASSPYLSVIPSYEQYF. DNA for the CDR3: TGTGCCAGCAGCCCCTATTTGTCGGTTATCCCGTCCTACGAGCAGTACTTC.

V gene TRBV4-1 combines with J gene TRBJ2-2; D not resolved. Deletions cut 4 bases from V and 2 bases from J, with 11 bases between. The CDR3 sequence is 15 residues long. The germline CDR1 and CDR2 sequences are MGHRA and YSYEKL. CDR3 bases: TGCGCCAGCAGCCGATCGCAAGAAAACACCGGGGAGCTGTTTTTT. This codes for CASSRSQENTGELFF.

CDR3 residues: CASSPAGTGASGANVLTF. The CDR3 bases are TGTGCCAGCAGCCCTGCTGGGACAGGGGCCTCTGGGGCCAACGTCCTGACTTTC. The chain links TRBV11-3 to TRBJ2-6, with 10 bases fitting TRBD1. Unmatched junction bases numbered 7, after V lost 5 bases and J lost 0 bases. This CDR3 spans 18 amino acids. The germline V gene encodes CDR1 SGHNT and CDR2 YENEEA.

V usage is TRBV28 and J usage is TRBJ1-1, with D possibly being TRBD1 (5 bases). The CDR3 totals 14 residues. V lost 8 bases, J lost 0 bases, and 13 bases lay in between. Germline V gene data show CDR1 as MDHEN and CDR2 as SYDVKM. DNA of the CDR3: TGTGCCAGCGACCTGGGGCTCATGAACACTGAAGCTTTCTTT. This codes for CASDLGLMNTEAFF.

DNA of the CDR3: TGCAGTGCTACGGGCGTCAACGAGCAGTACTTC. Translated: CSATGVNEQYF. The chain joins TRBV20-1 to TRBJ2-7, with unresolved D. Germline values: CDR1 DFQATT, CDR2 SNEGSKA (reference sequence). This CDR3 spans 11 amino acids. Deletions cut 4 bases from V and 5 bases from J, with 9 bases between.